The rows below give T cell receptor beta chains drawn from one sample of a study of OX40 agonist ivuxolimab in advanced cancers. Profiled with immunoSEQ multiplex PCR; TCRdb holds only in-frame clones, not every one. The sample lists tens of thousands of clones, roughly 94% occurring once. Sequencing used CD4+ or CD8+ T cells sorted from blood, obtained in a trial of the OX40 agonist ivuxolimab. These receptors were collected from an adult with an advanced solid tumor such as melanoma, head and neck, liver or kidney cancer. CDR3s include the opening cysteine and the closing phenylalanine or tryptophan. The size field is filled for only some rows; it gives once, few, many or a size class.

V	size	J	CDR3
TRBV7-2	.	TRBJ2-6	CASSLGFSGANVLTF
TRBV25-1	once	TRBJ1-2	CASTGGKSGYTF
TRBV5-1	few	TRBJ2-1	CASRVFAGGPENEQFF
TRBV6-5	.	TRBJ2-7	CASSQDRSLYEQYF
TRBV19	.	TRBJ2-3	CASSYTSSDTQYF
TRBV15	many	TRBJ2-1	CATSSPGPVDEQFF
TRBV6-5	few	TRBJ1-1	CASSYSRNTEAFF
TRBV2	.	TRBJ1-1	CASSVARETEAFF
TRBV6-5	.	TRBJ1-1	CASSSANSEAFF
TRBV7-2	.	TRBJ2-4	CASSPGTIQYF
TRBV4-1	.	TRBJ2-7	CASSQGLVVRDEQYF
TRBV6-5	.	TRBJ2-7	CASSLAGGLYEQYF
TRBV5-4	.	TRBJ2-2	CASTDRGMGELFF
TRBV6-1	.	TRBJ2-3	CASSLAGSTDTQYF
TRBV11-3	few	TRBJ2-3	CASSPPVGGFTDTQYF
TRBV20-1	.	TRBJ2-3	CSARERNTQYF
TRBV7-9	.	TRBJ2-7	CASSSSTLTAGGVEQYF
TRBV14	.	TRBJ2-1	CASSSGTFNEQFF
TRBV10-3	.	TRBJ1-5	CAISDLVQGPGQPQHF
TRBV30	.	TRBJ1-6	CAWSVSGQRKSPLHF
TRBV5-1	.	TRBJ2-5	CASSLVQETQYF
TRBV5-1	.	TRBJ2-7	CASSLMTATYEQYF
TRBV7-6	.	TRBJ2-5	CASSLTSGGARETQYF
TRBV6-5	once	TRBJ1-1	CASSPRTGHTEAFF
TRBV19	once	TRBJ2-7	CASGLHYEQYF
TRBV7-9	.	TRBJ2-1	CASRPAGGQANEQFF
TRBV11-2	.	TRBJ2-1	CASTLANEQFF
TRBV10-1	.	TRBJ2-2	CASKDTGELFF
TRBV4-3	once	TRBJ1-2	CASSQGEGRGYTF
TRBV30	.	TRBJ1-5	CAWSVMDRVDQPQHF
TRBV27	once	TRBJ1-6	CASSIYNSPLHF
TRBV5-1	.	TRBJ1-1	CASSFDPLGGAFF
TRBV10-3	.	TRBJ1-1	CAISAFLTGNTEAFF
TRBV7-3	.	TRBJ1-2	CASSPTPRDGYTF
TRBV7-9	.	TRBJ1-4	CASTSGQGGNEKLFF
TRBV14	.	TRBJ2-5	CASSHFRETQYF
TRBV7-9	few	TRBJ2-7	CASSLDRYYEQYF
TRBV19	.	TRBJ1-4	CASSITGGPNEKLFF
TRBV4-1	few	TRBJ1-1	CASSKNGVDSTEAFF
TRBV2	few	TRBJ1-1	CASSMDSNTEAFF
TRBV25-1	.	TRBJ1-3	CASSESGESGNTIYF
TRBV7-9	.	TRBJ2-2	CASSLAQGGTGELFF
TRBV5-1	once	TRBJ1-2	CASSRDGADYGYTF
TRBV5-5	few	TRBJ2-3	CASSLLTDTQYF
TRBV7-2	.	TRBJ2-7	CASSLVSGSNEQYF
TRBV18	.	TRBJ2-3	CASSPPGDTQYF
TRBV6-6	.	TRBJ2-7	CASGNAGGAGEQYF
TRBV7-9	.	TRBJ2-5	CASSLERAGVIGETQYF
TRBV18	.	TRBJ1-1	CASSPIYYSGEAFF
TRBV5-6	.	TRBJ1-2	CASSPQGFGYTF
TRBV6-6	.	TRBJ1-3	CASSYIQGSSGNTIYF
TRBV11-3	.	TRBJ2-5	CASSLGLAGGETQYF
TRBV5-5	once	TRBJ2-7	CASSFGTGPTYEQYF
TRBV6-5	.	TRBJ2-7	CASGGGQSYEQYF
TRBV4-2	.	TRBJ1-5	CASSQAIGGAVPPNQPQHF
TRBV19	once	TRBJ1-2	CASRGTANYGYTF
TRBV14	.	TRBJ2-1	CASSQGAASYNEQFF
TRBV4-2	.	TRBJ1-1	CASSQVRENTEAFF
TRBV30	.	TRBJ1-2	CAWSSLRQGSANYGYTF
TRBV29-1	.	TRBJ1-2	CSASQGLGYTF